This T cell receptor (beta chain) derives from a study of blood T cell repertoires in COVID-19. The CDR3 totals 16 residues. With V trimmed by 4 bases and J by 2 bases, 8 bases remained unmatched. Per the germline V gene, CDR1 is KGHSH and CDR2 is LQKENI. Per the study methods: Reference gene primer amplification gave nucleated cell count estimates. Method: immunoSEQ multiplex PCR; TCRdb's copy keeps in-frame clones and lacks some. The V and J calls and the clone size are those of that table, but D and trimming were determined from the DNA. Of around 170,000 clones in the sample, over 75% are singletons; the top ten hold approximately 6.2%.

The V gene is TRBV18, the J gene TRBJ2-1, with 7 bases aligning to TRBD2. This TCR was recovered from a man between 65 and 80 years old with active or convalescent COVID-19. Source material: peripheral blood. The CDR3 DNA sequence: TGTGCCAGCTCACAGGAGGCGGGGGTTGCCTACAATGAGCAGTTCTTC. The encoded protein is CASSQEAGVAYNEQFF. The complete variable domain, with remaining parts taken from reference TRBV18 and TRBJ2-1, reads NAGVMQNPRHLVRRRGQEARLRCSPMKGHSHVYWYRQLPEEGLKFMVYLQKENIIDESGMPKERFSAEFPKEGPSILRIQQVVRGDSAAYFCASSQEAGVAYNEQFFGPGTRLTVL.